These 15 T cell receptor beta chains were sequenced from one sample in a study of cytotoxic CD8 clonotypes in ibrutinib-treated CLL. Assay used: immunoSEQ multiplex PCR; TCRdb lists only in-frame clones, some missing. The sample carries fewer than 150,000 clones, approximately 81% recorded once. This specimen was PBMCs, taken after 24 months of ibrutinib treatment. The receptors originated from a human donor with chronic lymphocytic leukemia.

This chain uses TRBV7-2 with TRBJ1-1, with D uncertain. V was clipped by 0 bases and J by 3 bases, with 8 bases between them. This CDR3 spans 14 amino acids. The germline V gene encodes CDR1 SGHTA and CDR2 FQGNSA. This CDR3 reads CASSLAPGYTEAFF. CDR3 in DNA: TGTGCCAGCAGCTTAGCGCCGGGGTACACTGAAGCTTTCTTT.

The rearrangement uses TRBV9 and TRBJ2-5, with 11 bases lining up with TRBD2. Germline trimming cut 0 bases from V and 2 bases from J; bases unmatched to any gene: 6. CDR3 length: 17 residues. Germline-derived CDR1 and CDR2 are SGDLS and YYNGEE. CDR3 residues: CASSVDPRLAGQETQYF. Written as DNA, the CDR3 is TGTGCCAGCAGCGTAGACCCCCGACTAGCGGGGCAAGAGACCCAGTACTTC.

The chain is built from TRBV10-3 and TRBJ1-2; D not certain. Germline loops: CDR1 ENHRY, CDR2 SYGVKD. CDR3 size: 12 residues. The V gene lost 10 bases and the J gene lost 6 bases, with 15 bases spanning the gap. In DNA, the CDR3 is TGTGCCACCCCAGGAAGGGTTGATGGCTACACCTTC. It yields the protein CATPGRVDGYTF.

The V and J genes are TRBV14 and TRBJ1-2; TRBD1 agrees at 9 bases. Germline lookup yields CDR1 SGHDN and CDR2 FVKESK. V gave up 5 bases and J gave up 2 bases; unmatched junction bases: 3. The CDR3 is 14 amino acids. CDR3 sequence: CASSDRGVNYGYTF. The CDR3 bases are TGTGCCAGCAGCGACAGGGGGGTAAACTATGGCTACACCTTC.

The V and J genes are TRBV10-3 and TRBJ1-5; D is perhaps TRBD1 (6 bases). CDR1 and CDR2 from the germline V gene are ENHRY and SYGVKD. CDR3 size: 17 residues. The V gene lost 3 bases and the J gene lost 0 bases, with 15 bases spanning the gap. CDR3 sequence reads: CAISEGTTGDSNQPQHF. As DNA, the CDR3 is TGTGCCATCAGTGAAGGGACGACAGGAGATAGCAATCAGCCCCAGCATTTT.

Note on this clone: An end of the junction does not agree with germline; a read error may underlie this. The chain joins TRBV4-3 to TRBJ1-1; D uncertain. The germline CDR1 and CDR2 sequences are LGHNA and YSLEER. The CDR3 is made up of 15 amino acids. Here the CDR3 DNA reads TGCGTCAGCAGCCAAGAAGTCGTGGCACTCACTGAAGCTTTCTTT. It yields the protein CVSSQEVVALTEAFF.

The rearrangement links TRBV4-1 to TRBJ1-1; no firm D call. V shed 4 bases and J shed 4 bases, with 16 bases lying between them. Germline CDR1 is MGHRA and CDR2 is YSYEKL. The CDR3 covers 15 residues. CDR3 nucleotide sequence: TGCGCCAGCAGCCCCTCCCCCGCCCCGGGCACTGAAGCTTTCTTT. This encodes CASSPSPAPGTEAFF.

V usage is TRBV2 and J usage is TRBJ1-1; D gene unclear. Germline V lookup: CDR1 SNHLY, CDR2 FYNNEI. The CDR3 is 13 amino acids. With 7 bases removed from V and 3 bases from J, the gap between germline ends came to 12 bases. The CDR3 region is CASTEQLDTEAFF. The DNA of the CDR3 is TGTGCCAGCACGGAACAGTTGGACACTGAAGCTTTCTTT.

CDR3 region: CASSLHRVGLAGGQETQYF. The CDR3 nucleotides are TGCGCCAGCAGCCTACACCGGGTGGGGCTAGCGGGGGGGCAAGAGACCCAGTACTTC. The rearrangement joins TRBV4-1 to TRBJ2-5; 12 positions match TRBD2. The CDR3 loop spans 19 amino acids. V lost 4 bases to trimming and J lost 2 bases; unmatched junction nucleotides: 14. Germline CDR1 MGHRA, CDR2 YSYEKL.

This chain uses TRBV6-1 with TRBJ2-7, with D possibly being TRBD1 (6 bases). CDR1 MNHNS and CDR2 SASEGT come from the germline V gene. The length of the CDR3 is 12 residues. Trimming stripped 5 bases from V and 4 bases from J, with 9 bases between. CDR3 residues: CASSSQGYEQYF. The CDR3 region has the DNA TGTGCCAGCAGTTCACAGGGTTACGAGCAGTACTTC.

This rearrangement joins TRBV9 to TRBJ2-3; TRBD2 matches 13 bases. Losses at the gene ends were 3 bases for V and 4 bases for J; bases not matched to a gene: 5. Germline CDR1 SGDLS, CDR2 YYNGEE. The CDR3 covers 16 residues. The CDR3 DNA reads as TGTGCCAGCAGCGCCCGACTAGCGGGGGGCCCAGATACGCAGTATTTT. Translating it yields CASSARLAGGPDTQYF.

The CDR3 sequence is CASSLVMNTEAFF. DNA of the CDR3: TGTGCCAGCAGCTTAGTCATGAACACTGAAGCTTTCTTT. The chain carries TRBV11-3 and TRBJ1-1; no definite D call. The germline V gene encodes CDR1 SGHNT and CDR2 YENEEA. The CDR3 length is 13 residues. The V end lost 1 base, the J end lost 0 bases, and 3 bases lay between the germline ends. The full variable domain, its missing parts supplied by reference TRBV11-3 and TRBJ1-1, is EAGVVQSPRYKIIEKKQPVAFWCNPISGHNTLYWYLQNLGQGPELLIRYENEEAVDDSQLPKDRFSAERLKGVDSTLKIQPAELGDSAVYLCASSLVMNTEAFFGQGTRLTVV.

Here the CDR3 reads CASSPGHLYGYTF. In DNA, the CDR3 is TGTGCCAGCAGTCCGGGACACCTCTATGGCTACACCTTC. This chain links TRBV6-5 with TRBJ1-2, with D maybe TRBD1 (6 bases). Trimming took 5 bases from V and 4 from J, leaving 11 bases between them. The CDR3 runs to 13 residues. The germline CDR1 and CDR2 sequences are MNHEY and SVGAGI.

The rearrangement links TRBV19 to TRBJ2-7; 8 nucleotides match TRBD1. The CDR3 has 14 amino acids. V lost 9 bases to trimming and J lost 2 bases; unmatched junction nucleotides: 9. From germline, CDR1 is LNHDA and CDR2 SQIVND (reference sequence). The CDR3 bases are TGTGCCAGCAGCAGGGGGCAAGACCCCTACGAGCAGTACTTC. Amino acids: CASSRGQDPYEQYF.

V gene TRBV23-1 combines with J gene TRBJ2-5, with D perhaps matching TRBD1 or TRBD2 (5 bases each). TRBV23-1 is assigned to the ORF class and has an uncertain function. Trimming left V 2 bases short and J 2 bases short, with 9 bases between. This CDR3 is 14 amino acids long. The CDR3 here is CASSQGDGQETQYF. The CDR3 DNA reads TGCGCCAGCAGTCAAGGGGACGGTCAAGAGACCCAGTACTTC.